A single sample is the source of the 19 T cell receptor beta chains below, sequenced in a study of long-term antiretroviral therapy in people with HIV. Sequencing relied on immunoSEQ assay v3.0, run at survey level. Generated by immunoSEQ multiplex PCR, the TCRdb table keeps only in-frame clones and is missing some. The top ten clones hold 17% of a sample with 7,500 to 10,000 clones, 75% to 85% of them seen once. Material: unsorted PBMCs, obtained 0.7 years after starting antiretroviral therapy. The receptors here all came from a man in his forties with HIV.

In its sample, this clone was seen a few times. The rearrangement joins TRBV27 to TRBJ2-1; D might be TRBD1 or TRBD2, each matching 5 bases. The CDR3 has 15 amino acids. Germline V gene lookup returns CDR1 MNHEY and CDR2 SMNVEV (reference sequence). With 3 bases removed from V and 4 bases from J, the gap between germline ends came to 13 bases. The CDR3 is CASSFPQGRYNEQFF. The CDR3 region has the DNA TGTGCCAGCAGTTTTCCGCAGGGACGATACAATGAGCAGTTCTTC.

The chain has TRBV27 and TRBJ1-1; 8 bases are a match to TRBD1. The V segment lost 3 bases and the J segment 4 bases; nucleotides outside the gene matches: 7. Germline CDR1 and CDR2: MNHEY and SMNVEV (reference sequence). This CDR3 comprises 15 residues. The CDR3 here is CASSFGQGTITEAFF. CDR3 nucleotide sequence: TGTGCCAGCAGTTTCGGACAGGGAACGATCACTGAAGCTTTCTTT.

The chain employs TRBV7-2 and TRBJ2-1, with D uncertain. Germline CDR1 SGHTA, CDR2 FQGNSA. The CDR3 has 11 amino acids. V dropped 8 bases and J dropped 4 bases, with 6 bases sitting between them. CDR3 sequence: CASVLYNEQFF. The DNA for the CDR3 is TGTGCCAGCGTATTATACAATGAGCAGTTCTTC.

The chain carries TRBV4-3 and TRBJ2-7, with D uncertain. Deletions cut 3 bases from V and 2 bases from J, with 11 bases between. The germline V gene encodes CDR1 LGHNA and CDR2 YSLEER. The CDR3 loop spans 14 amino acids. The CDR3 DNA reads TGCGCCAGCAGCCACACCCAAGGAGCCTACGAGCAGTACTTC. This codes for CASSHTQGAYEQYF.

This clone came up once. The chain carries TRBV7-3 and TRBJ1-1, with TRBD1 as a possible D gene (5 bases). V lost 5 bases and J lost 1, with 8 bases in between. The CDR3 has 13 amino acids. CDR1 is SGHTA and CDR2 is FQGTGA in the germline V gene. Here the CDR3 DNA reads TGTGCCAGCAGCCCTCAGGGGAACACTGAAGCTTTCTTT. It is translated as CASSPQGNTEAFF.

The chain recombines TRBV27 with TRBJ2-1; D gene unclear. The germline V and J ends were trimmed by 4 bases and 7 bases, with 11 bases remaining between them. Germline loops: CDR1 MNHEY, CDR2 SMNVEV (reference sequence). The length of the CDR3 is 13 residues. The CDR3 reads CASSSPKANEQFF. CDR3 nucleotide sequence: TGTGCCAGCAGTTCCCCCAAGGCAAATGAGCAGTTCTTC.

This chain links TRBV7-2 with TRBJ2-2; D call uncertain. Germline CDR1 SGHTA, CDR2 FQGNSA. The CDR3 is made up of 14 amino acids. With 2 bases removed from V and 4 bases from J, the gap between germline ends came to 8 bases. The CDR3 loop reads CASSLTIGTGELFF. In nucleotides, the CDR3 is TGTGCCAGCAGCTTAACGATTGGCACCGGGGAGCTGTTTTTT.

This clone was counted a single time. The chain recombines TRBV5-4 with TRBJ2-7; 11 bases match TRBD1. Germline V gives CDR1 SGHNT, CDR2 YYREEE (reference sequence). V shed 4 bases and J 3 bases; nucleotides not matched to a gene: 9. This CDR3 region has 16 residues. CDR3 loop: CASSQDLGTGGYEQYF. DNA for the CDR3: TGTGCCAGCAGCCAAGACCTCGGGACAGGGGGCTACGAGCAGTACTTC.

This chain joins TRBV18 and TRBJ1-2; D is unresolved. This CDR3 has 14 residues. Per the germline V gene, CDR1 is KGHSH and CDR2 is LQKENI. Trimming stripped 3 bases from V and 8 bases from J, with 16 bases between. In DNA, the CDR3 is TGTGCCAGCTCACCGTTGGGCGGGCAGGAGGGCTACACCTTC. This encodes CASSPLGGQEGYTF.

J is TRBJ1-2 and V is TRBV6-5; TRBD1 is a possible D gene (6 bases). CDR1 is MNHEY and CDR2 is SVGAGI in the germline V gene. The germline V and J ends were trimmed by 2 bases and 7 bases, with 17 bases remaining between them. The CDR3 runs 15 residues. CDR3 DNA: TGTGCCAGCAGTTACCACCCCCAGGGGTTTGGTGGCTACACCTTC. Translating gives CASSYHPQGFGGYTF.

This chain connects TRBV28 to TRBJ2-3; 12 bases line up with TRBD2. Germline CDR1 MDHEN, CDR2 SYDVKM. There are 17 residues in the CDR3. Trimming cost V 4 bases and J 6 bases; bases outside gene matches: 11. This chain's CDR3 is CASSSSGLAGQQDTQYF. CDR3 sequence (DNA): TGTGCCAGCAGTTCTTCCGGACTAGCGGGACAGCAGGATACGCAGTATTTT.

The V and J genes are TRBV11-2 and TRBJ1-1; D gene unclear. CDR1 is SGHAT, CDR2 FQNNGV, per germline. Trimming removed 1 base at V and 11 bases at J, with 11 bases between. The CDR3 covers 12 residues. Here the CDR3 reads CASSLVSGRAFF. In DNA, the CDR3 is TGTGCCAGCAGCTTAGTTTCGGGTCGCGCTTTCTTT.

This chain joins TRBV5-4 and TRBJ2-2; D unresolved. The CDR3 runs 13 residues. The V end lost 4 bases, the J end lost 7 bases, and 11 bases lay between the germline ends. The germline V gene has CDR1 SGHNT and CDR2 YYREEE (reference sequence). As DNA, the CDR3 is TGTGCCAGCAGCACCTTGCGTGGCGGGGAGCTGTTTTTT. Encoded protein: CASSTLRGGELFF.

V usage is TRBV6-4 and J usage is TRBJ1-2, with D unresolved. Germline lookup yields CDR1 MRHNA and CDR2 SNTAGT. The CDR3 totals 13 residues. V lost 3 bases and J lost 2, with 7 bases in between. The CDR3 loop reads CASSEGENYGYTF. The CDR3 DNA sequence: TGTGCCAGCAGTGAGGGCGAAAACTATGGCTACACCTTC.

The V and J genes are TRBV2 and TRBJ2-7; the match to TRBD1 covers 8 bases. CDR3 length: 15 residues. From germline, CDR1 is SNHLY and CDR2 FYNNEI. V lost 10 bases to trimming and J lost 4 bases; unmatched junction nucleotides: 15. In DNA form, the CDR3 reads TGTGCCACCCAAGGGTACAGGGGGGCCAAATACGAGCAGTACTTC. This codes for CATQGYRGAKYEQYF.

This sequence joins TRBV6-5 and TRBJ2-5; D is perhaps TRBD1 or TRBD2 (5 bases each). CDR1 and CDR2 (germline): MNHEY, SVGAGI. Trimming took 2 bases from V and 5 from J, leaving 9 bases between them. The CDR3 is 13 amino acids. CDR3 amino acids: CASSYGGWETQYF. CDR3 nucleotides: TGTGCCAGCAGTTACGGGGGTTGGGAGACCCAGTACTTC.

J is TRBJ1-5 and V is TRBV4-2; D call uncertain. Germline loops: CDR1 LGHNA, CDR2 YNFKEQ. This CDR3 region has 15 residues. The ends were cut back, 1 base at V and 2 bases at J, with 9 bases in the middle. CDR3 loop: CASSQVDSGNQPQHF. Here the CDR3 DNA reads TGTGCCAGCAGCCAAGTAGATAGCGGCAATCAGCCCCAGCATTTT.

The genes are TRBV7-6 and TRBJ2-1, with D possibly matching TRBD2 (5 bases). Germline V lookup: CDR1 SGHVS, CDR2 FNYEAQ. The CDR3 loop spans 19 amino acids. V was cut by 5 bases and J by 2 bases, with 25 bases left in between. The CDR3 loop reads CASSTTDLFAGGPYNEQFF. In DNA form, the CDR3 reads TGTGCCAGCAGCACTACGGATCTTTTCGCGGGCGGACCCTACAATGAGCAGTTCTTC.

The chain has TRBV10-3 and TRBJ2-2; the match to TRBD1 covers 8 bases. Germline V CDR1 and CDR2: ENHRY, SYGVKD. The CDR3 is 17 amino acids. Trimming took 2 bases from V and 2 from J; bases not matched to a gene: 7. The CDR3 nucleotides are TGTGCCATCAGTGAGAGAGGGGACAGGTTAAACACCGGGGAGCTGTTTTTT. This sequence encodes CAISERGDRLNTGELFF.